A single sample gave rise to the 15 T cell receptor beta chains below, sequenced in a study of early T cells in non-severe SARS-CoV-2 infection. One entry per CDR3 protein, called by TCRdb with MiXCR from the 5' RACE reads. The table has tens of thousands of distinct CDR3 sequences, about 5.9% seen once. Sequenced: whole blood. These receptors were collected from an adult who was a healthcare worker with PCR-confirmed SARS-CoV-2 infection or an uninfected control (not recorded which).

This clonotype is medium-sized (0.01 to 0.1%) by share. The CDR3: CSVRQGEANYGYTF. DNA for the CDR3: TGCAGCGTTCGACAGGGGGAAGCTAACTATGGCTACACCTTC. The rearrangement joins TRBV29-1 to TRBJ1-2; TRBD1 matches 9 bases. Trimming cost V 5 bases and J 0 bases; bases outside gene matches: 4. Germline CDR1 reads SQVTM; CDR2 reads ANQGSEA. This CDR3 has 14 amino acids.

The rearrangement links TRBV6-2 or TRBV6-3 to TRBJ1-1; D is possibly TRBD1 (5 bases). V lost 0 bases to trimming and J lost 6 bases, with 11 bases between them. The CDR3 runs to 14 residues. Germline values: CDR1 MNHEY, CDR2 SVGEGT. DNA for the CDR3: TGTGCCAGCAGTTACTCGAGGCAGGGCTCTGAAGCTTTCTTT. This gives the protein CASSYSRQGSEAFF.

The chain employs TRBV5-6 and TRBJ1-1, with 10 bases that match TRBD1. This CDR3 has 17 residues. Germline assignment: CDR1 SGHDT and CDR2 YYEEEE. Germline trimming cut 3 bases from V and 4 bases from J; bases unmatched to any gene: 12. DNA for the CDR3: TGTGCCAGCAGCTCCCTTGGGGACAGGGGTTCATTCACTGAAGCTTTCTTT. It codes for CASSSLGDRGSFTEAFF.

This chain uses TRBV5-5 with TRBJ1-4; D perhaps matches TRBD1 (6 bases). CDR3 size: 18 residues. The germline V gene encodes CDR1 SGHKS and CDR2 YYEKEE (reference sequence). Trimming stripped 4 bases from V and 0 bases from J, with 19 bases between. The CDR3 spells CASSVAPQGMATNEKLFF. In DNA form, the CDR3 reads TGTGCCAGCAGCGTAGCTCCACAGGGCATGGCAACTAATGAAAAACTGTTTTTT.

This clonotype was seen repeatedly, ten times or more. The chain employs TRBV6-6 and TRBJ2-3; D tentatively reads TRBD1 or TRBD2 (6 bases each). The CDR3 covers 16 residues. Germline V gene data show CDR1 as MNHNY and CDR2 as SVGAGI (reference sequence). V was cut by 0 bases and J by 1 base, with 11 bases left in between. CDR3 region: CASSYSSGAGTDTQYF. The CDR3 nucleotides read TGTGCCAGCAGTTACTCGTCGGGGGCCGGCACAGATACGCAGTATTTT.

There are a few counts of this clonotype. V usage is TRBV30 and J usage is TRBJ1-1, with D possibly being TRBD1 (6 bases). Trimming pared 0 bases from V and 6 bases from J, leaving 17 bases between. CDR3 length equals 15 residues. CDR1 is GTSNPN and CDR2 is SVGIG in the germline V gene (reference sequence). CDR3 protein: CAWSVGTGQRAEAFF. CDR3 in DNA: TGTGCCTGGAGTGTGGGTACAGGGCAGAGGGCTGAAGCTTTCTTT.

This clonotype was seen ten or more times. The V call is TRBV7-2, the J call TRBJ2-1; 10 bases map to TRBD2. CDR3 size: 15 residues. Germline V lookup: CDR1 SGHTA, CDR2 FQGNSA. The V gene end was trimmed by 0 bases and the J gene end by 7 bases; junction bases not matched to a gene: 3. Here the CDR3 DNA reads TGTGCCAGCAGCTTAGCGGCTAGCGGGAGAAATGAGCAGTTCTTC. Protein sequence: CASSLAASGRNEQFF.

In this sample, this clonotype turned up many times. The V call is TRBV29-1, the J call TRBJ1-1; D gene ambiguous. Deletions cut 2 bases from V and 8 bases from J, with 12 bases between. CDR3 length: 12 residues. Looked up from germline, CDR1 is SQVTM and CDR2 is ANQGSEA. The CDR3 spells CSVERNGREAFF. For the CDR3, the DNA is TGCAGCGTTGAAAGGAATGGAAGAGAAGCTTTCTTT. Based on the CDR3 plus reference TRBV29-1 and TRBJ1-1, the full variable domain is SAVISQKPSRDICQRGTSLTIQCQVDSQVTMMFWYRQQPGQSLTLIATANQGSEATYESGFVIDKFPISRPNLTFSTLTVSNMSPEDSSIYLCSVERNGREAFFGQGTRLTVV.

In this sample, this clonotype turned up many times. This chain links TRBV29-1 with TRBJ2-7; D perhaps matches TRBD1 (6 bases). CDR3 length equals 13 residues. V was pared by 6 bases and J by 2 bases, with 14 bases between. Looked up from germline, CDR1 is SQVTM and CDR2 is ANQGSEA. The CDR3 here is CSVSGTTPYEQYF. In DNA, the CDR3 is TGCAGCGTCTCCGGGACAACTCCCTACGAGCAGTACTTC.

The table lists this clonotype with a few counts. The chain recombines TRBV7-2 with TRBJ1-4; 10 nucleotides match TRBD1. The germline gives CDR1 SGHTA, CDR2 FQGNSA. The CDR3 extends over 17 amino acids. V shed 1 base and J 0 bases; nucleotides not matched to a gene: 2. CDR3: CASSLGGQGATNEKLFF. CDR3 sequence (DNA): TGTGCCAGCAGCTTAGGCGGACAGGGGGCAACTAATGAAAAACTGTTTTTT. Drawing the rest from reference TRBV7-2 and TRBJ1-4, the complete variable domain is GAGVSQSPSNKVTEKGKDVELRCDPISGHTALYWYRQSLGQGLEFLIYFQGNSAPDKSGLPSDRFSAERTGGSVSTLTIQRTQQEDSAVYLCASSLGGQGATNEKLFFGSGTQLSVL.

This clonotype was seen at least ten times. The chain has TRBV28 and TRBJ2-3, with 9 bases matching TRBD1. Trimming took 8 bases from V and 4 from J; bases not matched to a gene: 7. Germline values: CDR1 MDHEN, CDR2 SYDVKM. The CDR3 loop spans 14 amino acids. The CDR3 loop reads CASGGDRAPDTQYF. The CDR3 DNA sequence: TGTGCCAGCGGCGGGGACAGGGCCCCAGATACGCAGTATTTT.

This sequence joins TRBV7-2 and TRBJ2-4, with D possibly TRBD1 on 6 matching bases. This CDR3 is built from 15 residues. The V gene lost 5 bases and the J gene lost 1 base, with 12 bases spanning the gap. Germline V gene sequence: CDR1 SGHTA, CDR2 FQGNSA. CDR3 sequence reads: CASSPQRGAKNIQYF. The CDR3 bases are TGTGCCAGCAGCCCCCAGAGGGGGGCCAAAAACATTCAGTACTTC.

This clonotype was counted ten times or more. V usage is TRBV19 and J usage is TRBJ2-5; maybe TRBD1 (6 bases). CDR3 length: 14 residues. Trimming removed 4 bases at V and 1 base at J, with 10 bases between. Germline CDR1 is LNHDA and CDR2 is SQIVND (reference sequence). This CDR3 is CASSTRTVQETQYF. CDR3 DNA sequence: TGTGCCAGTAGTACTAGGACAGTCCAAGAGACCCAGTACTTC.

The rearrangement uses TRBV4-3 and TRBJ1-6; 11 nucleotides match TRBD1. Germline CDR1 LGHNA, CDR2 YSLEER. V was pared by 4 bases and J by 10 bases, with 9 bases of the junction left unmatched. The CDR3 is 16 amino acids. This CDR3 is CASSPGPGQGDSPLHF. CDR3 sequence (DNA): TGCGCCAGCAGCCCGGGGCCGGGACAGGGGGACTCACCCCTCCACTTT.

The chain carries TRBV12-3 or TRBV12-4 and TRBJ1-3, with D possibly TRBD1 on 5 matching bases. This CDR3 has 12 residues. The germline V and J ends were trimmed by 8 bases and 7 bases, with 12 bases remaining between them. In DNA form, the CDR3 reads TGTGCCAGCGGGGGGGTTCTGAACACCATATATTTT. As protein: CASGGVLNTIYF.